A selection of T cell receptor beta chains follows, all from one sample in a study of blood T cell repertoires in COVID-19. The repertoire was sequenced with immunoSEQ multiplex PCR; TCRdb's copy has only in-frame clones and lacks some. The sample lists 110,000 to 150,000 clones; 70% to 90% were seen once. The material sequenced was peripheral blood. These receptors all stem from a woman of 80 years or more with acute or convalescent COVID-19. Both conserved end residues are part of each CDR3. A D gene is named only where the DNA matches it firmly. Where a row states a size, it is once, few, many or the class of an expanded clone; other rows omit it.

j_call | v_call | clone_size | d_call | cdr3_nt | cdr3_aa
TRBJ1-5 | TRBV21-1 | NA | NA | TGTGCCAGCAGCCTCCACGCACAGGCGAATCAGCCCCAGCATTTT | CASSLHAQANQPQHF
TRBJ1-5 | TRBV2 | NA | NA | TGTGCCAGCAGTGCCGCGACAGGATGGAGCAATCAGCCCCAGCATTTT | CASSAATGWSNQPQHF
TRBJ2-3 | TRBV5-1 | NA | TRBD1 | TGCGCCAGCAGCTTCCCACCCAGGGGGTCGACAGATACGCAGTATTTT | CASSFPPRGSTDTQYF
TRBJ1-4 | TRBV25-1 | NA | NA | TGTGCCAGCAGTGAGGGTCGGAGGGGAGAAAAACTGTTTTTT | CASSEGRRGEKLFF
TRBJ1-2 | TRBV4-1 | NA | NA | TGCGCCAGCAGCCAAGCCTCCAGAGGGTGGGACTATGGCTACACCTTC | CASSQASRGWDYGYTF
TRBJ1-1 | TRBV7-2 | NA | NA | TGTGCCAGCAGCTCCGGACTTTCTAAGTTGTTTGAAGCTTTCTTT | CASSSGLSKLFEAFF
TRBJ1-5 | TRBV6-2/TRBV6-3 | NA | TRBD1 | TGTGCCAGCAGTTACGGTTACCGGGACAGGGTTTATAGCAATCAGCCCCAGCATTTT | CASSYGYRDRVYSNQPQHF
TRBJ2-1 | TRBV9 | few | TRBD2 | TGTGCCAGCAGCGTAACTAGCGGGGAGATCAATGAGCAGTTCTTC | CASSVTSGEINEQFF
TRBJ1-2 | TRBV4-2 | NA | TRBD1 | TGTGCCAGCAGCCAAGAAGAGGGGGCCCTCTATGGCTACACCTTC | CASSQEEGALYGYTF
TRBJ1-1 | TRBV5-6 | NA | NA | TGTGCCAGCAGCCAATCGGGCACTGAAGCTTTCTTT | CASSQSGTEAFF
TRBJ1-2 | TRBV4-1 | NA | NA | TGCGCCAGCAGCCAAGAGAGAATTAACTATGGCTACACCTTC | CASSQERINYGYTF
TRBJ2-6 | TRBV7-8 | NA | NA | TGTGCCAGCAGCTTCGTTTCTGGGGCCAACGTCCTGACTTTC | CASSFVSGANVLTF
TRBJ1-6 | TRBV5-1 | NA | TRBD1 | TGCGCCAGCAGCTTGGACCAGGGGGCTAATTCACCCCTCCACTTT | CASSLDQGANSPLHF
TRBJ1-1 | TRBV18 | NA | NA | TGTGCCAGCTCCCCCAGCCTCCCAGGGGACACTGAAGCTTTCTTT | CASSPSLPGDTEAFF
TRBJ2-1 | TRBV7-3 | few | TRBD2 | TGTGCCAGCAGCCTTGGGACTAGCGGGGCTCGGGATGAGCAGTTCTTC | CASSLGTSGARDEQFF
TRBJ2-5 | TRBV7-9 | NA | TRBD1 | TGTGCCAGCAGCAGGACAGGGATTGAGACCCAGTACTTC | CASSRTGIETQYF
TRBJ1-3 | TRBV15 | NA | NA | TGTGCCACCAGCAGAGATAGAGGGCACTACTCTGGAAACACCATATATTTT | CATSRDRGHYSGNTIYF
TRBJ2-3 | TRBV7-9 | few | NA | TGTGCCAGCAGCTTCGGGGACGGGAGAAGCACAGATACGCAGTATTTT | CASSFGDGRSTDTQYF
TRBJ1-5 | TRBV19 | NA | TRBD1 | TGTGCCAGTAGTTATGGGACAGGGGTCAATCAGCCCCAGCATTTT | CASSYGTGVNQPQHF
TRBJ2-5 | TRBV4-3 | NA | TRBD2 | TGCGCCAGCAGCCTCGGGACTACCCCCCAAGAGACCCAGTACTTC | CASSLGTTPQETQYF
TRBJ2-1 | TRBV2 | few | TRBD1 | TGTGCCAGCAGTCGGACAGGGGAATCCTACAATGAGCAGTTCTTC | CASSRTGESYNEQFF
TRBJ2-3 | TRBV4-2 | NA | NA | TGTGCCAGCAGCCAAGAACTCGTCGGTCGGGGAATGGCAGATACGCAGTATTTT | CASSQELVGRGMADTQYF
TRBJ1-6 | TRBV3-1/TRBV3-2 | NA | NA | TGTGCCAGCAGCCAAACAACCCAGGGCGCCCTCCACTTT | CASSQTTQGALHF
TRBJ2-7 | TRBV3-1/TRBV3-2 | NA | TRBD2 | TGTGCCAGCAGCTTCAATACTAGCGGGGCCGAGCAGTACTTC | CASSFNTSGAEQYF
TRBJ1-4 | TRBV18 | NA | NA | TGTGCCAGCTCACCAGCAGCAACTAATGAAAAACTGTTTTTT | CASSPAATNEKLFF
TRBJ1-1 | TRBV6-5 | NA | NA | TGTGCCAGCAGCCGAGCCGACAATTTGAACACTGAAGCTTTCTTT | CASSRADNLNTEAFF
TRBJ2-5 | TRBV30 | NA | TRBD2 | TGTGCCTGGAGTATTGGACTAGCGGATCCGACGGGTGAGACCCAGTACTTC | CAWSIGLADPTGETQYF
TRBJ1-4 | TRBV4-1 | once | NA | TGCGCCAGCAGCCTGGCGGGGGGAGTAGACATGGGTGAAAAACTGTTTTTT | CASSLAGGVDMGEKLFF
TRBJ2-1 | TRBV7-2 | NA | TRBD1 | TGTGCCAGCAGCCCTTACTTACAGGGGGCGATTTACAATGAGCAGTTCTTC | CASSPYLQGAIYNEQFF
TRBJ1-1 | TRBV7-8 | NA | NA | TGTGCCAGCAGCTTAGGACAGGTATACACTGAAGCTTTCTTT | CASSLGQVYTEAFF